A single sample is the source of the 18 T cell receptor beta chains below, sequenced in a study of human T cells and chemical hapten exposure (dated by TCRdb to the early 2020s). This sample's time point label indicates: pre-sensitization, week 0. This specimen's treatment or condition label, interpreted: therapeutic diphenylcyclopropenone sensitization with weekly scalp DPC. The library came from RACE. Sequencing was performed on a NextSeq 500. The public reads were reprocessed in TCRdb via fastp at Q25 and MiXCR, keeping in-frame beta chains. Each record represents a unique CDR3 protein, reported with the most common genes and DNA among its rows. The sample table records more than 75,000 distinct CDR3 sequences; 9.6% of these occur just once. The leading ten clones occupy roughly 3.5% of the sample. The specimen was whole blood, collected in connection with sensitization to the hapten diphenylcyclopropenone (DPC). These receptors were collected from a woman in her thirties or forties with alopecia areata. Some clones in this sample may be carry-over from other donors' samples.

The table lists this clonotype with a few counts. This rearrangement joins TRBV2 to TRBJ1-2; D is uncertain. This CDR3 spans 16 amino acids. Germline CDR1 is SNHLY and CDR2 is FYNNEI. V lost 3 bases and J 2 bases, leaving 16 bases between the germline ends. CDR3 in amino acids: CASSDLGSRVNYGYTF. The CDR3, as DNA: TGTGCCAGCAGTGATTTAGGGTCCCGAGTCAACTATGGCTACACCTTC.

The chain employs TRBV7-2 and TRBJ1-5; D is undetermined. Germline V gene sequence: CDR1 SGHTA, CDR2 FQGNSA. This CDR3 is built from 15 residues. V lost 5 bases and J 6 bases, leaving 17 bases between the germline ends. CDR3 sequence: CASSRFRELGQPQHF. The CDR3 coding sequence is TGTGCCAGCAGCCGATTCCGAGAACTTGGTCAGCCCCAGCATTTT.

This clonotype was detected only a few times. The chain carries TRBV11-2 and TRBJ2-7; 8 positions match TRBD1. The CDR3 is made up of 18 amino acids. V trimming: 0 bases; J trimming: 1 base; junction bases outside the gene matches: 11. Per germline, CDR1 SGHAT and CDR2 FQNNGV. The CDR3 DNA sequence: TGTGCCAGCAGCTTAGACACGAAAGGGACAGGCTATTCCTACGAGCAGTACTTC. Residues: CASSLDTKGTGYSYEQYF.

The chain has TRBV4-1 and TRBJ1-1, with D unresolved. The germline CDR1 and CDR2 sequences are MGHRA and YSYEKL. CDR3 length equals 16 residues. V was cut by 3 bases and J by 2 bases, with 16 bases left in between. The CDR3 DNA reads as TGCGCCAGCAGCCAGCTCCCCGAAGACATCAACACTGAAGCTTTCTTT. It translates to CASSQLPEDINTEAFF.

This clonotype was seen only a few times. V gene TRBV9 combines with J gene TRBJ2-5; D is undetermined. Between the trimmed V and J ends, which lost 4 bases and 1 base, there was a span of 11 bases. CDR3 length: 14 residues. Germline V gene data show CDR1 as SGDLS and CDR2 as YYNGEE. The DNA for the CDR3 is TGTGCCAGCAGCCCCACATGGCTCCAAGAGACCCAGTACTTC. Translation gives CASSPTWLQETQYF.

DNA for the CDR3: TGTGCCATCAGTGAGGAATTATATGGCTACACCTTC. Protein: CAISEELYGYTF. The V and J genes are TRBV10-3 and TRBJ1-2; D is unresolved. The CDR3 is 12 amino acids. Germline values: CDR1 ENHRY, CDR2 SYGVKD. Trimming pared 2 bases from V and 5 bases from J, leaving 6 bases between.

This clonotype was counted at least ten times. The chain links TRBV18 to TRBJ2-7; D ambiguous. V was pared by 3 bases and J by 2 bases, with 14 bases between. Germline V gene lookup returns CDR1 KGHSH and CDR2 LQKENI. The CDR3 loop spans 15 amino acids. CDR3 in amino acids: CASSPVTGPTYEQYF. DNA for the CDR3: TGTGCCAGCTCACCCGTGACCGGGCCTACCTACGAGCAGTACTTC.

Ten or more counts support this clonotype. V is TRBV25-1 and J is TRBJ1-1; D is unresolved. Trimming shortened V by 1 base and J by 2 bases, and 2 bases separated the two germline ends. The germline CDR1 and CDR2 sequences are MGHDK and SYGVNS. This CDR3 is built from 12 residues. CDR3 sequence: CASSESNTEAFF. In DNA, the CDR3 is TGTGCCAGCAGTGAATCAAACACTGAAGCTTTCTTT.

This clonotype occurred a few times. This chain joins TRBV6-6 and TRBJ2-7; D possibly matches TRBD1 or TRBD2 (5 bases each). V shed 7 bases and J shed 9 bases, with 13 bases lying between them. This CDR3 is built from 11 residues. Germline assignment: CDR1 MNHNY and CDR2 SVGAGI (reference sequence). The CDR3 DNA reads as TGTGCCAGCATCGGGGCTGAGGGGCAGTACTTC. This sequence encodes CASIGAEGQYF.

This clonotype has at least ten counts. The rearrangement joins TRBV7-2 to TRBJ1-2, with 8 bases that match TRBD1. J lost 8 bases, V lost 3 bases, and 8 bases had no gene match. CDR1 is SGHTA and CDR2 is FQGNSA in the germline V gene. The CDR3 has 14 residues. CDR3 protein: CASSLGPGGDGYTF. In DNA, the CDR3 is TGTGCCAGCAGCTTGGGTCCAGGGGGCGACGGCTACACCTTC.

This clonotype appeared many times. The chain employs TRBV5-5 and TRBJ1-1, with D maybe TRBD1 (5 bases). The CDR3 runs to 19 residues. The germline gives CDR1 SGHKS, CDR2 YYEKEE (reference sequence). Trimming shortened V by 0 bases and J by 3 bases, and 24 bases separated the two germline ends. CDR3 nucleotide sequence: TGTGCCAGCAGCTTGGAGGACACCCAACCACGGGGGAAAGACACTGAAGCTTTCTTT. Translated: CASSLEDTQPRGKDTEAFF.

This clonotype was seen many times. The gene calls are TRBV28 and TRBJ2-2; D possibly corresponds to TRBD2 (7 bases). The germline gives CDR1 MDHEN, CDR2 SYDVKM. The V end lost 7 bases, the J end lost 7 bases, and 19 bases lay between the germline ends. CDR3 size: 15 residues. The CDR3 DNA reads as TGTGCCAGCACCCCTCGGGGGGCGGAAGGCGGGGAGCTGTTTTTT. Translating gives CASTPRGAEGGELFF.

This clonotype has only a few counts. The CDR3 coding sequence is TGTGCCAGCAGTTGCATTGACAATGAGCAGTTCTTC. This encodes CASSCIDNEQFF. The chain couples TRBV6-7 to TRBJ2-1; no reliable D call. TRBV6-7 is assigned to the ORF class and has an uncertain function. V was trimmed by 4 bases and J by 5 bases, leaving 6 bases between them. This CDR3 spans 12 amino acids.

This chain links TRBV7-2 with TRBJ1-2; TRBD1 agrees at 9 bases. J gave up 4 bases and V 0 bases, and 3 bases lay outside the gene matches. CDR1 and CDR2 from the germline V gene are SGHTA and FQGNSA. CDR3 length: 15 amino acids. The CDR3 is CASSLARTGVYGYTF. The CDR3 nucleotides are TGTGCCAGCAGCTTAGCCCGGACAGGGGTCTATGGCTACACCTTC.

This clonotype was seen a handful of times. J is TRBJ1-4 and V is TRBV12-3 or TRBV12-4, with 8 nucleotides matching TRBD1. The CDR3 is 15 residues long. After removal of 5 bases from V and 8 bases from J, the junction contained 10 bases not matched to a gene. This CDR3 is CASSTPQGAGEKLFF. CDR3 bases: TGTGCCAGCAGTACCCCTCAGGGGGCGGGGGAAAAACTGTTTTTT.

The chain carries TRBV7-9 and TRBJ2-7, with D possibly matching TRBD2 (7 bases). Germline CDR1 is SEHNR and CDR2 is FQNEAQ (reference sequence). V was shortened by 6 bases and J by 5 bases, with 14 bases between the two germline ends. The length of the CDR3 is 13 residues. CDR3 protein: CASRLAGAHEQYF. The CDR3, as DNA: TGTGCCAGCAGGCTGGCGGGGGCCCACGAGCAGTACTTC.

Note on this clonotype: A read error may produce the germline difference seen at one junction end. The chain links TRBV11-2 to TRBJ1-2; maybe TRBD1 (5 bases). This CDR3 comprises 13 residues. Germline V gene lookup returns CDR1 SGHAT and CDR2 FQNNGV. CDR3 protein: CASSVDRTHGYTF. The CDR3 bases are TGTGCCAGCAGCGTAGACAGAACCCATGGCTACACCTTC.

This clonotype was observed a handful of times. Its ends do not fully match the called genes, so a read error is possible. The chain uses TRBV13 and TRBJ1-2; no reliable D call. Germline V gives CDR1 PRHDT, CDR2 FYEKMQ (reference sequence). The CDR3 is made up of 12 amino acids. The CDR3 reads CASSLGLGRLIF. CDR3 DNA sequence: TGTGCCAGCAGCTTAGGCCTCGGCCGCCTCATCTTC.